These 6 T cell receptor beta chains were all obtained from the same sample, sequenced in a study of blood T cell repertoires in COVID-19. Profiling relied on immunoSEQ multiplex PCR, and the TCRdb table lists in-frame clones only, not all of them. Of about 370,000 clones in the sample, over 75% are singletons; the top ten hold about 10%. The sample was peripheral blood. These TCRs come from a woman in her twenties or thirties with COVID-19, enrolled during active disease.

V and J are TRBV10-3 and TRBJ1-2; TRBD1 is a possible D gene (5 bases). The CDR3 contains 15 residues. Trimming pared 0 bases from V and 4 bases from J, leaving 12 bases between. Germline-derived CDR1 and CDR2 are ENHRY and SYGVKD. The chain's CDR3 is CAISESIGQGYGYTF. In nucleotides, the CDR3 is TGTGCCATCAGTGAGTCGATAGGGCAGGGCTATGGCTACACCTTC.

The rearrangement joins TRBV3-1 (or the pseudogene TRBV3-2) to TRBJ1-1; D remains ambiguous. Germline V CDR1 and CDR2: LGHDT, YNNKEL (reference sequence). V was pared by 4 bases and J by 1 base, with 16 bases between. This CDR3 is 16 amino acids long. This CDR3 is CASSPFLGGRNTEAFF. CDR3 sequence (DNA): TGTGCCAGCAGCCCTTTCCTGGGAGGGAGGAACACTGAAGCTTTCTTT.

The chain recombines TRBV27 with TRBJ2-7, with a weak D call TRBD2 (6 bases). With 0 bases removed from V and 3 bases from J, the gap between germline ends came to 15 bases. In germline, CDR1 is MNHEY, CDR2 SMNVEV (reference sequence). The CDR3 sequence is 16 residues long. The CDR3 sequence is CASSLSASGLRYEQYF. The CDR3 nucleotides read TGTGCCAGCAGTTTATCCGCCTCGGGACTGCGCTACGAGCAGTACTTC.

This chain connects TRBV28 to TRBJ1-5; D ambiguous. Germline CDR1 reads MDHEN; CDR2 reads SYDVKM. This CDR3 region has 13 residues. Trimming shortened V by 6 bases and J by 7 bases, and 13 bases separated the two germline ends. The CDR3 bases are TGTGCCAGCAGCCTGATAATACAGCAGCCCCAGCATTTT. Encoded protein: CASSLIIQQPQHF.

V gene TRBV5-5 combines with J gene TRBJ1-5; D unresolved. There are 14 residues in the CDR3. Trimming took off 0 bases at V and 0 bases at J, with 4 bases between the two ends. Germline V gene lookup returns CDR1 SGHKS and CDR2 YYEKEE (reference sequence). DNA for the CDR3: TGTGCCAGCAGCTTGGATCTTAGCAATCAGCCCCAGCATTTT. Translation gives CASSLDLSNQPQHF.

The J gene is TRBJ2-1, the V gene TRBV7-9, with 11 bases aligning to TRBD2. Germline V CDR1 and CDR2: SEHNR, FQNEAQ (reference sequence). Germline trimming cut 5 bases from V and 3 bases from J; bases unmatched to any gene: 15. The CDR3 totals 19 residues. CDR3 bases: TGTGCCAGCAGCCTCCCGGGTAGCGGGAGGGCGGCTTTCTACAATGAGCAGTTCTTC. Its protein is CASSLPGSGRAAFYNEQFF.